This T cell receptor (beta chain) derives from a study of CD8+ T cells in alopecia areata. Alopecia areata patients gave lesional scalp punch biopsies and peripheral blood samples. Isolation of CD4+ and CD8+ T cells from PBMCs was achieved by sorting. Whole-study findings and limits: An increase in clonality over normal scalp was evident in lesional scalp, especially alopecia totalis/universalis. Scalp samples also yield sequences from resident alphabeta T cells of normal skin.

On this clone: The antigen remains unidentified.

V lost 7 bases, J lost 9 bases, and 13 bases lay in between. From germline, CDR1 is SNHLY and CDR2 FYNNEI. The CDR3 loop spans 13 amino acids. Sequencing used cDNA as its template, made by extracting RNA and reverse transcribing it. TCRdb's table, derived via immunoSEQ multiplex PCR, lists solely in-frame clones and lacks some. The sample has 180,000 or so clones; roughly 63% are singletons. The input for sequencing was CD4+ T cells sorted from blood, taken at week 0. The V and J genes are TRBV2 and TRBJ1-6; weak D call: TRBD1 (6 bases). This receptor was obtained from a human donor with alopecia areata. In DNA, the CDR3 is TGTGCCAGCAATCAGGGGATCGGTTCACCCCTCCACTTT. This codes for CASNQGIGSPLHF. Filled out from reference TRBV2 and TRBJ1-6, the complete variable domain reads EPEVTQTPSHQVTQMGQEVILRCVPISNHLYFYWYRQILGQKVEFLVSFYNNEISEKSEIFDDQFSVERPDGSNFTLKIRSTKLEDSAMYFCASNQGIGSPLHFGNGTRLTVT.